This TCR beta chain was identified during a study of T cells in Graves' hyperthyroidism and ophthalmopathy. As for this clonotype: The antigen remains unidentified. A read error may account for a junction end that differs from germline.

Amplification targeted TCR beta CDR3 regions from RNA transcripts. The HTBI primer set drove a first-round RT-PCR of the TCR CDR3. In TCRdb, the multiplex PCR reads were re-called with MiXCR into one record per CDR3 protein. The sample yields roughly 580,000 distinct CDR3 sequences, 40% to 55% seen once. For Graves' hyperthyroidism to be stable, ophthalmopathy could not progress within 18 months. With a duration under 2 months, the hyperthyroidism was newly diagnosed in patients aged 18 to 65. General study findings and limits: Ophthalmopathy and stable hyperthyroidism were separated by a 13 V-J model. Most thyroid clonotypes expanded above 0.001 appeared in blood too.

Sequencing input: peripheral blood or thyroid tissue (not recorded which). This TCR came from a woman aged 18-30 years with Graves' hyperthyroidism.

The CDR3 sequence is CASSLLRDSNQPQHF. CDR3 nucleotide sequence: TGTGCCAGCAGTTTACTCAGGGATAGCAATCAGCCCCAGCATTTT. The rearrangement links TRBV24-1 to TRBJ1-5; a possible D gene is TRBD1 (5 bases). CDR1 KGHDR and CDR2 SFDVKD come from the germline V gene. CDR3 length equals 15 residues.